This entry concerns a single TCR beta chain. What antigen it recognizes has not been identified. No base quality information exists; no much larger clone differs at one position. The receptor library was made with the immunoSEQ multiplex PCR assay. For the multiplex PCR, a mixture combining 60 forward primers for TCR Vbeta segments and 13 reverse primers for TCR Jbeta segments was used. Amplification of the CDR3 region of rearranged TCR beta genes was performed with a multiplex PCR assay on genomic DNA. The Illumina HiSeq System was used to sequence the amplified TCR beta libraries as 87-base-pair reads. The published analysis was carried out like this. A later analysis counted about 80 million unique TCR beta chains across the 666 repertoires, and 9 million to 14 million of these chains were shared by at least two donors. Raw reads were error-corrected and collapsed into unique sequences by a nearest-neighbor algorithm in which closely related sequences were merged to remove PCR and sequencing errors. V, D and J gene segments were assigned by aligning CDR3 sequences to IMGT reference sequences. For a sequence to be retained, a match of at least six nucleotides was required to both a V gene segment and a J gene segment. Rearrangements were called productive when the CDR3 lacked stop codons and stayed in frame with V and J; all others were non-productive. CDR3 was defined according to IMGT convention as the region running from the second conserved V-encoded cysteine to the conserved J-encoded phenylalanine. In an earlier analysis of more than 550 of the donors, sequences lacking an unambiguous match to a single V gene segment were excluded. In an earlier analysis of 587 of the donors, a V segment was called functional when productive rearrangements were above 56.7%, and segregating when the standard deviation between donors exceeded 5%. To diagnose cytomegalovirus status from the catalog of TCR beta chain sequences, a statistical classification framework was built. V and J gene assignment, in a later analysis, came from comparing TCR nucleotide sequences with IMGT/GENE-DB human TR gene sequences. The TCRdist pipeline was used in a later analysis to assign CDR3 sequences and most-parsimonious VDJ recombination scenarios. In a later analysis, every TCR beta chain was defined by the combination of its CDR3 amino acid sequence and its V-gene family, and reads without a unique V-gene family were dropped. In a later analysis, fewer than 650 highly shared, low-generation-probability nucleotide sequences were removed to address suspected cross-contamination and a sequencing artifact. In a later analysis, a clonal expansion index for each public chain was calculated from normalized within-repertoire ranks of inferred template counts. In a later analysis, generation probabilities were computed with a VDJ recombination model fitted to out-of-frame rearrangements, and the resulting probabilities were checked against IGoR. In a later analysis, hypergeometric tests were used to score TCR-TCR, TCR-HLA and TCR-CMV co-occurrence, with a repertoire-size bias correction applied to TCR pairs. In a later analysis, false discovery rates were estimated by permuting HLA or CMV assignments 20 times. In a later analysis, co-occurring TCRs were grouped using DBSCAN, with TCRdist sequence similarity added in when clustering inside HLA-allele-positive subsets. Repertoires with fewer than 30,000 or more than 120,000 public chains were left out of co-occurrence clustering, as were a handful of repertoires with anomalous nucleotide sharing. The table comes from immuneACCESS by way of TCRdb, which keeps in-frame sequences with V and J called. Part of the clones is missing from these tables; in studies checked, under half for an unresolved V gene and the rest for unknown reasons. For V, J and clone size, that table is used; D and trimming come from the DNA. The table for this sample lists 85,000 to 100,000 clones; approximately 80% of them were counted only once. About 0.69% of the sample goes to the ten largest clones.

In total, approximately 690 healthy bone marrow donors made up the cohort. Cohort members were all nominally healthy when sampled, although unrecorded immune exposures were likely present. The donor tested CMV seronegative, placing the donor among the 352 seronegative members of the cohort. A peripheral blood sample was provided by each donor, and peripheral blood mononuclear cells were used for TCR beta sequencing. Genomic DNA was extracted from the blood cell samples with the Qiagen DNeasy Blood Extraction Kit. Taken from the germline V gene, the CDR1 and CDR2 loops are SNHLY and FYNNEI. The V end loses 6 bases and the J end loses 2 bases, and a stretch of 8 bases separates them. Spanning cysteine to phenylalanine, the CDR3 consists of 14 amino acids. The kept DNA is CDR3 alone, 42 bases in frame from the first base. This sample is drawn from a study of cytomegalovirus exposure and HLA in healthy donors (TCRdb year 2017). Background for the entire study: An earlier analysis of approximately 590 of the donors reported approximately 270 Gb of sequence data and around 120 million unique TCR beta sequences from about 200 million T cells. A separate validation cohort of roughly 130 different subjects was used in addition to the 666-subject first cohort. The number of typed donors differed by locus: roughly 629-630 for A, B, C, DRB1 and DQB1; 500 to 550 for DQA1; approximately 600 for DPA1; and 450 to 480 for DPB1. Every discovery cohort repertoire had been produced on one sequencing platform. Roughly five DR-DQ haplotypes were handled as single units for association and clustering, since linkage in the cohort was strong. An early release covering roughly 600 HLA-typed donors comprised approximately 300 gigabases of sequencing data and around 80 million unique TCR sequences. HLA typing covered class I and class II loci at four-digit resolution. The study aimed to test whether cataloging public T cell receptors could reveal signatures of past pathogen exposure. In a later genetic analysis, genome-wide SNP genotypes for about three fifths of the roughly 670 donors were used, and that subset was treated as a discovery cohort. The T cell repertoires of under 750 subjects were profiled by immunosequencing and related to cytomegalovirus serostatus. A later analysis re-analyzed previously published TCR beta repertoires from 650 to 800 donors and added high-resolution HLA genotyping to study TCR occurrence patterns. An earlier analysis of about 600 of the donors used high-throughput TCR beta sequencing to judge whether each TCR beta V gene segment behaved as functional or pseudogenic. Donor age, sex, ethnicity and CMV serostatus were compiled together with the repertoire data. Among the roughly 390 genotyped donors, about 85% belonged to the genetic ancestry cluster associated with self-reported Caucasian donors. Across approximately 420 genotyped donors of the cohort, an average of approximately 240,000 unique TCR beta nucleotide sequences per donor were sequenced, and about a sixth of those sequences were non-productive. In the later analysis, no new phenotypic data were used to find candidate immune exposures; instead, reliance was placed on TCR beta sequences and their occurrence across donors. To predict cytomegalovirus infection status, the study combined high-throughput TCR immunosequencing, statistical association of individual TCRs with disease status, and machine learning. The study at large found these results: The presence/absence analyses assumed that sequencing depth was roughly uniform across donors, and that assumption may not be true. The classifier was reported to diagnose cytomegalovirus status with high specificity and sensitivity in both the original and validation cohorts. A later genetic analysis reported fewer N-insertions in productive TCRs among donors in an Asian-associated ancestry cluster than the roughly 700-donor mean. Because HLA typing was missing for some donors at each locus, association tests included only the typed subset. When HLA alleles, especially DR and DQ, strongly co-occurred, TCR associations were difficult to assign to individual alleles. Most TCR sequences were seen in very few donors, while some public TCRs were found in many individuals. Only TCR beta chains were sequenced in this cohort, and the absence of alpha or paired-chain data limited detectable features. For the cohort, immune exposure information was limited to CMV serostatus. A later analysis found that TCR association rates varied across HLA loci, with DRB1 alleles showing the most associated TCRs and HLA-C alleles the fewest. The earlier analysis of approximately 590 of the donors excluded some 16 rarely observed V segments, including chromosome 9 orphons, because counts were too low. It was suggested by the authors that the approach could potentially be generalized to other disease states and immunological phenotypes. Linkage disequilibrium might explain the correlated functional status among segregating V segments, but an unknown experimental factor could not be ruled out. In a later analysis, HLA-associated TCR beta chains showed more clonal expansion and lower generation probabilities than non-associated chains that were equally common. A cluster of highly shared sequence variants was judged likely to be a technical artifact of the sequencing pipeline. A few of the identified cytomegalovirus-associated TCR beta chains were confirmed in vitro to be specific for cytomegalovirus antigens. In a later analysis, several top co-occurrence clusters were reported to appear linked to parvovirus B19, influenza, CMV and Epstein-Barr virus. The study listed 150 to 200 TCR beta chains as associated with cytomegalovirus. Some IMGT-functional V segments, including TRBV6-2 and TRBV6-3, could not be told apart with the 87-base-pair reads, so those segments were excluded. A later genetic analysis associated a missense DCLRE1C variant with V-gene and J-gene trimming of TCR beta chains, and an independent cohort replicated the association. A later analysis found that most CMV-associated TCR beta chains appeared HLA-restricted, with HLA associations seemingly driven largely by CMV exposure. A further reported finding was that TCR beta sequences accurately predicted the HLA-A and HLA-B alleles for most subjects in the first cohort. In an earlier analysis of approximately 590 of the donors, most TCR beta V segments appeared in productive rearrangements about 90% or about 30% of the time, broadly matching IMGT annotations. At a false discovery rate of 0.05, a later analysis linked 16,951 TCR beta sequences to specific HLA alleles.

The clonotype was recovered from a woman in her sixties in good health and CMV-seronegative. Sample: PBMCs. The rearranged chain carries TRBV2 and TRBJ2-6, with TRBD1 perhaps the D gene, on 6 matching bases. In nucleotide form, the sequence is TGTGCCAGCAGGGGGGCGGCTGGGGCCAACGTCCTGACTTTC. Its amino acids are CASRGAAGANVLTF.